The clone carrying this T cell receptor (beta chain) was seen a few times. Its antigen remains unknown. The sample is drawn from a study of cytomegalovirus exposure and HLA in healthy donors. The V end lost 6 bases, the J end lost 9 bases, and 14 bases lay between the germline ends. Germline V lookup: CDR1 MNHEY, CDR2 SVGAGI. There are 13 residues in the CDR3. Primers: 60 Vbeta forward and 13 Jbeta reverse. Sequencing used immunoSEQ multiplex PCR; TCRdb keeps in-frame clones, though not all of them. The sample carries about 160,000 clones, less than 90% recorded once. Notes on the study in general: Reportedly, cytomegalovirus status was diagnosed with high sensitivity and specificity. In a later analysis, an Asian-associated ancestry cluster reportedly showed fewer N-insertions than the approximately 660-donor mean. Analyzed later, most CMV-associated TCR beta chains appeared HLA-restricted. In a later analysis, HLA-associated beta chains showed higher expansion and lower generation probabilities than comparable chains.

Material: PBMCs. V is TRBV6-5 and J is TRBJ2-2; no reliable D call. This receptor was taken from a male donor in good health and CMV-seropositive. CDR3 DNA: TGTGCCAGCAGAATTGGTCGGTTCAGGGAGCTGTTTTTT. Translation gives CASRIGRFRELFF.